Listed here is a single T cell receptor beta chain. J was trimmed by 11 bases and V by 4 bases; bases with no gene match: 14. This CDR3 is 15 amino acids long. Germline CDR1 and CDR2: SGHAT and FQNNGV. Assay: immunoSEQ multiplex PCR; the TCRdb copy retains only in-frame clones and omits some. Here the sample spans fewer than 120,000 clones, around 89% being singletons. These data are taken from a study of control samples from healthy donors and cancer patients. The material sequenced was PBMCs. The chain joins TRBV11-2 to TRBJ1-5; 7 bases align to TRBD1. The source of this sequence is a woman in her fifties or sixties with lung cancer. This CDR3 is CASSSIPGDSSSQHF. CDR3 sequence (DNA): TGTGCCAGCAGCTCCATTCCCGGGGACAGCTCGTCCCAGCATTTT.